The entry below describes one T cell receptor beta chain. The antigen is not known. This record belongs to a study of esophageal squamous cell carcinoma under preoperative chemotherapy. Study-level information: Both tumor-infiltrating lymphocytes and peripheral blood T cells were profiled. Overall study findings and caveats: After paclitaxel-nedaplatin, abundant clones were more likely to contract than amplify. Chemotherapy was followed by significantly higher TCR diversity in peripheral T cells only, not tumor-infiltrating lymphocytes.

Time point noted: after preoperative PTX-NDP chemotherapy. Paclitaxel-nedaplatin chemotherapy was given to patients ahead of their surgery. TCRdb analysed the PCR reads with MiXCR anew, one entry per CDR3 protein. The data contain 9,000 to 13,000 distinct CDR3 sequences, roughly 59% of them singletons. The CDR3 length is 15 residues. Trimming left V 3 bases short and J 3 bases short, with 12 bases between. CDR1 MNHNS and CDR2 SASEGT come from the germline V gene. The source of this sequence is a human donor with esophageal squamous cell carcinoma. The donor label of this sample is uncertain. The chain recombines TRBV6-1 with TRBJ1-5; a possible D gene is TRBD1 (5 bases). The biological material was taken from a patient given preoperative chemotherapy. DNA of the CDR3: TGTGCCAGCAGTGATGGTGGACATTCCAATCAGCCCCAGCATTTT. Its translation: CASSDGGHSNQPQHF.